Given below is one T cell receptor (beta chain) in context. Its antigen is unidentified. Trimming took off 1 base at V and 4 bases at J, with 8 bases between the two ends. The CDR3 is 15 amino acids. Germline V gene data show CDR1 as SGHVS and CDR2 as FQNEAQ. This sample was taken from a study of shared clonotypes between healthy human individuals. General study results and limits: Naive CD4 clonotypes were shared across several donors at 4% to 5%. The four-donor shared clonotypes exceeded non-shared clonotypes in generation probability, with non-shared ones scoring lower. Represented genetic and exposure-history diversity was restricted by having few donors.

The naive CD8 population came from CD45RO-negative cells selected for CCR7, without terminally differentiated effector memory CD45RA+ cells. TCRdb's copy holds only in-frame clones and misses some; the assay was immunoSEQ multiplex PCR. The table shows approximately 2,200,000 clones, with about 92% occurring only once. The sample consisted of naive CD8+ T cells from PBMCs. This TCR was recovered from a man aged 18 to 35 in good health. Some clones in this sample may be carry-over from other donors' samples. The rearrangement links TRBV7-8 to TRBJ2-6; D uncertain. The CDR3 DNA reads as TGTGCCAGCAGCTTAGTTGCGCCCGGGGCCAACGTCCTGACTTTC. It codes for CASSLVAPGANVLTF.